Each of the 7 T cell receptor beta chains below was sequenced from the same sample in a study of T cells in localized non-small cell lung cancer. TCRdb keeps only in-frame clones here, not all; method: immunoSEQ multiplex PCR. The table records 30,000 to 35,000 clones, 85% to 90% of them present only once. The sample here was peripheral blood, taken before any cancer treatment. Every receptor here comes from a female donor aged 60 or older with stage I lung adenocarcinoma.

This clone was picked up one time. The chain recombines TRBV25-1 with TRBJ1-2; perhaps TRBD1 as D (5 bases). This CDR3 is 14 amino acids long. Germline V gene sequence: CDR1 MGHDK, CDR2 SYGVNS. V lost 3 bases to trimming and J lost 2 bases, with 10 bases between them. CDR3 loop: CASSEIGGNYGYTF. CDR3 bases: TGTGCCAGCAGTGAGATTGGGGGAAACTATGGCTACACCTTC.

The chain combines TRBV5-5 with TRBJ2-1, with D possibly being TRBD2 (5 bases). CDR1 and CDR2 (germline): SGHKS, YYEKEE (reference sequence). V was cut by 5 bases and J by 0 bases, with 21 bases left in between. There are 18 residues in the CDR3. CDR3 loop: CASRGLGSDSYSYNEQFF. Here the CDR3 DNA reads TGTGCCAGCAGGGGATTGGGGAGCGATTCATACTCCTACAATGAGCAGTTCTTC.

This clone is a singleton in its sample. J is TRBJ2-7 and V is TRBV11-2; either TRBD1 or TRBD2 may supply D (6 bases each). Germline V gene lookup returns CDR1 SGHAT and CDR2 FQNNGV. The V end was cut by 4 bases, the J end by 0 bases, with 13 bases between. The CDR3 extends over 15 amino acids. Here the CDR3 reads CASSSWGAYSYEQYF. CDR3 DNA sequence: TGTGCCAGCAGCTCCTGGGGGGCCTACTCCTACGAGCAGTACTTC.

This chain connects TRBV5-4 to TRBJ1-1, with 8 bases identical to TRBD1. The J segment lost 5 bases and the V segment lost 4 bases, leaving 7 bases of the junction unmatched. The CDR3 totals 14 residues. Germline V CDR1 and CDR2: SGHNT, YYREEE (reference sequence). In nucleotides, the CDR3 is TGTGCCAGCAGCCAGGGACAGGTTTTGACTGAAGCTTTCTTT. Encoded protein: CASSQGQVLTEAFF.

This rearrangement joins TRBV6-1 to TRBJ1-5; weak D call: TRBD1 (5 bases). The CDR3 is made up of 13 amino acids. CDR1 MNHNS and CDR2 SASEGT come from the germline V gene. Trimming took 2 bases from V and 6 from J, leaving 8 bases between them. This CDR3 is CASSETGVQPQHF. The CDR3 DNA reads as TGTGCCAGCAGTGAAACAGGAGTTCAGCCCCAGCATTTT.

The rearrangement links TRBV11-2 to TRBJ2-3; TRBD1 is a possible D gene (6 bases). Germline lookup yields CDR1 SGHAT and CDR2 FQNNGV. The V end was cut by 3 bases, the J end by 2 bases, with 21 bases between. This CDR3 has 18 amino acids. The CDR3, as DNA: TGTGCCAGCAGCTTTAGACCCACAACAGGGAGATCCACAGATACGCAGTATTTT. Protein product: CASSFRPTTGRSTDTQYF.

This chain joins TRBV11-2 and TRBJ2-3; perhaps TRBD2 as D (6 bases). The V end was cut by 5 bases, the J end by 6 bases, with 21 bases between. The length of the CDR3 is 16 residues. Germline CDR1 and CDR2: SGHAT and FQNNGV. The CDR3 DNA reads as TGTGCCAGCAGCCCTTATGGAGGGAGCCCCTGGGATACGCAGTATTTT. It codes for CASSPYGGSPWDTQYF.